The 17 T cell receptor beta chains below all came from one sample that was sequenced in a study of blood T cell repertoires in COVID-19. Sequenced by immunoSEQ multiplex PCR; TCRdb stores in-frame clones only, minus some. The sample includes 150,000 to 200,000 clones, roughly four fifths of them seen just once. Sequencing input: peripheral blood. Receptor source: a man between 60 and 75 years old with active or convalescent COVID-19.

The chain joins TRBV9 to TRBJ1-6; 9 bases line up with TRBD1. The J segment lost 9 bases and the V segment lost 0 bases, leaving 4 bases of the junction unmatched. CDR1 and CDR2 from the germline V gene are SGDLS and YYNGEE. CDR3 size: 15 residues. The CDR3 loop reads CASSVEGQGPSPLHF. In DNA, the CDR3 is TGTGCCAGCAGCGTAGAGGGACAGGGACCTTCACCCCTCCACTTT. Using reference TRBV9 and TRBJ1-6 for the parts outside the CDR3, the full variable domain is DSGVTQTPKHLITATGQRVTLRCSPRSGDLSVYWYQQSLDQGLQFLIQYYNGEERAKGNILERFSAQQFPDLHSELNLSSLELGDSALYFCASSVEGQGPSPLHFGNGTRLTVT.

The chain has TRBV20-1 and TRBJ2-3; 7 bases agree with TRBD2. The CDR3 extends over 14 amino acids. Losses at the gene ends were 3 bases for V and 2 bases for J; bases not matched to a gene: 5. From germline, CDR1 is DFQATT and CDR2 SNEGSKA (reference sequence). This chain's CDR3 is CSASLSGITDTQYF. In DNA form, the CDR3 reads TGCAGTGCTAGTCTCAGCGGGATCACAGATACGCAGTATTTT.

This clone was found once. This CDR3 is also generated by other DNA sequences in the sample. The chain joins TRBV5-1 to TRBJ1-1; 7 bases fit TRBD1. The germline V gene encodes CDR1 SGHRS and CDR2 YFSETQ. V lost 3 bases and J lost 1; bases outside the gene matches: 3. The CDR3 length is 14 residues. As DNA, the CDR3 is TGCGCCAGCAGCTCGGGACAGACGAACACTGAAGCTTTCTTT. This gives the protein CASSSGQTNTEAFF.

J is TRBJ2-7 and V is TRBV6-5; TRBD2 agrees at 13 bases. Germline V gene data show CDR1 as MNHEY and CDR2 as SVGAGI. The junction had 7 bases not matched to a gene; V was cut back by 9 bases and J by 5 bases. The CDR3 has 14 amino acids. The CDR3 loop reads CASRTSGSMNEQYF. The CDR3 DNA reads as TGTGCCAGTCGGACTAGCGGGAGTATGAACGAGCAGTACTTC.

The rearrangement joins TRBV19 to TRBJ1-2; D is uncertain. Germline V CDR1 and CDR2: LNHDA, SQIVND (reference sequence). The CDR3 is 14 amino acids. Trimming took off 5 bases at V and 5 bases at J, with 15 bases between the two ends. CDR3 sequence reads: CASSASGSLYGYTF. The CDR3 region has the DNA TGTGCCAGTAGTGCCTCAGGATCTCTATATGGCTACACCTTC.

V is TRBV11-3 and J is TRBJ2-5, with D hard to call. CDR1 is SGHNT and CDR2 is YENEEA in the germline V gene. V was trimmed by 5 bases and J by 7 bases, leaving 11 bases between them. The CDR3 extends over 12 amino acids. CDR3 sequence reads: CASSKTPGTQYF. The CDR3 nucleotides read TGTGCCAGCAGCAAGACTCCGGGGACCCAGTACTTC. Complete variable domain (other parts from reference TRBV11-3 and TRBJ2-5): EAGVVQSPRYKIIEKKQPVAFWCNPISGHNTLYWYLQNLGQGPELLIRYENEEAVDDSQLPKDRFSAERLKGVDSTLKIQPAELGDSAVYLCASSKTPGTQYFGPGTRLLVL.

The chain carries TRBV3-1 (or the pseudogene TRBV3-2) and TRBJ2-1, with 7 bases lining up with TRBD2. The CDR3 extends over 16 amino acids. J gave up 1 base and V 1 base, and 4 bases lay outside the gene matches. Germline CDR1 is LGHDT and CDR2 is YNNKEL (reference sequence). The CDR3 protein is CASSQGISGSYNEQFF. In nucleotides, the CDR3 is TGTGCCAGCAGCCAAGGTATTAGCGGGTCCTACAATGAGCAGTTCTTC.

The chain joins TRBV6-5 to TRBJ1-2, with 9 nucleotides matching TRBD1. J gave up 0 bases and V 7 bases, and 3 bases lay outside the gene matches. CDR3 length: 14 amino acids. The germline V gene encodes CDR1 MNHEY and CDR2 SVGAGI. The CDR3: CASKRQGANYGYTF. CDR3 sequence (DNA): TGTGCCAGCAAGAGACAGGGGGCTAACTATGGCTACACCTTC.

The chain has TRBV6-6 and TRBJ2-7, with TRBD2 matching over 10 bases. The CDR3 loop spans 12 amino acids. The trim removed 10 bases at V and 6 bases at J, leaving 6 bases unmatched. Per the germline V gene, CDR1 is MNHNY and CDR2 is SVGAGI (reference sequence). The CDR3 coding sequence is TGTGCCACCTGCCGGACTAGCGGCGAGCAGTACTTC. Translated: CATCRTSGEQYF.

This chain links TRBV19 with TRBJ2-3, with TRBD1 matching over 8 bases. With 6 bases clipped from V and 4 bases from J, the junction kept 12 bases outside the gene matches. There are 16 residues in the CDR3. CDR1 and CDR2 (germline): LNHDA, SQIVND (reference sequence). The CDR3 sequence is CASRPTGDLAPDTQYF. In DNA form, the CDR3 reads TGTGCCAGTAGACCGACAGGGGATCTAGCTCCAGATACGCAGTATTTT.

This chain uses TRBV10-2 with TRBJ2-5; TRBD2 aligns across 11 bases. The germline V gene has CDR1 WSHSY and CDR2 SAAADI. The CDR3 covers 17 residues. Germline trimming cut 6 bases from V and 7 bases from J; bases unmatched to any gene: 16. The DNA for the CDR3 is TGCGCCAGCAGAACTCACCTCTTAGCGGGGGGGCCGGGGACCCAGTACTTC. Protein: CASRTHLLAGGPGTQYF.

This chain joins TRBV21-1 and TRBJ1-4. TRBV21-1 is labeled a pseudogene. This CDR3 has 15 residues. CDR3 amino acids: CASSKLEGGNEKLFF. CDR3 coding DNA: TGTGCCAGCAGCAAATTGGAGGGAGGGAATGAAAAACTGTTTTTT.

V gene TRBV4-2 combines with J gene TRBJ2-7, with TRBD1 matching 8 bases. Germline lookup yields CDR1 LGHNA and CDR2 YNFKEQ. V was clipped by 6 bases and J by 3 bases; unmatched bases: 7. The length of the CDR3 is 14 residues. CDR3 sequence: CASSSPGTGYEQYF. Here the CDR3 DNA reads TGTGCCAGCAGTAGTCCCGGGACAGGCTACGAGCAGTACTTC.

The table lists this clone with a count of one. This rearrangement joins TRBV5-1 to TRBJ2-3, with TRBD1 identical over 7 bases. The CDR3 has 17 residues. The trim removed 4 bases at V and 0 bases at J, leaving 11 bases unmatched. Per germline, CDR1 SGHRS and CDR2 YFSETQ. The CDR3 here is CASSRPGQRTSTDTQYF. CDR3 coding DNA: TGCGCCAGCAGCCGCCCGGGACAGCGCACTAGCACAGATACGCAGTATTTT.

The V and J genes are TRBV7-9 and TRBJ2-1, with D maybe TRBD2 (6 bases). CDR1 and CDR2 from the germline V gene are SEHNR and FQNEAQ (reference sequence). CDR3 length: 14 residues. Trimming stripped 2 bases from V and 3 bases from J, with 8 bases between. The CDR3 region has the DNA TGTGCCAGCAGCTTAACTAGCCTCTACAATGAGCAGTTCTTC. Translating it yields CASSLTSLYNEQFF. Combining the CDR3 with reference TRBV7-9 and TRBJ2-1 gives the whole variable domain DTGVSQNPRHKITKRGQNVTFRCDPISEHNRLYWYRQTLGQGPEFLTYFQNEAQLEKSRLLSDRFSAERPKGSFSTLEIQRTEQGDSAMYLCASSLTSLYNEQFFGPGTRLTVL.

This chain uses TRBV12-3 or TRBV12-4 with TRBJ2-1, with 9 bases matching TRBD1. Trimming at V came to 10 bases and at J to 12 bases, leaving 13 bases not matched to a gene. CDR3 size: 13 residues. This CDR3 reads CATRVGQGQGQFF. DNA for the CDR3: TGTGCCACCCGAGTGGGACAGGGCCAGGGGCAGTTCTTC.

The chain couples TRBV18 to TRBJ2-5; D not certain. This CDR3 is 15 amino acids long. The germline V gene encodes CDR1 KGHSH and CDR2 LQKENI. V lost 0 bases and J lost 4, with 12 bases in between. DNA of the CDR3: TGTGCCAGCTCACCACCATCGGTAGTCGGAGAGACCCAGTACTTC. It yields the protein CASSPPSVVGETQYF.